This TCR beta chain was identified in a study of PD-1 blockade in classical Hodgkin lymphoma. Clones were read by immunoSEQ multiplex PCR, and TCRdb kept only the in-frame ones, dropping some. The sample consists of 70,000 or so clones, about 93% of them appearing once. Noted time point: newly diagnosed, previously untreated cHL patient sample. The length of the CDR3 is 14 residues. The J segment lost 2 bases and the V segment lost 1 base, leaving 2 bases of the junction unmatched. Germline V CDR1 and CDR2: LNHDA, SQIVND (reference sequence). This sequence was found in a human donor with classical Hodgkin lymphoma. The sequenced material came from peripheral blood mononuclear cells (PBMCs). The chain couples TRBV19 to TRBJ2-7; 7 bases agree with TRBD2. The DNA of the CDR3 is TGTGCCAGTAGTATAGTAGCGGGCCCCTACGAGCAGTACTTC. This sequence encodes CASSIVAGPYEQYF.